These T cell receptor beta chains were read from a single sample in a study of blood T cell repertoires in COVID-19. The assay was immunoSEQ multiplex PCR, and TCRdb's table has in-frame clones only and misses some. The profile shows some 340,000 clones, around 87% of them singletons. The specimen was PBMCs or T cells enriched from blood (not recorded which). Source of these receptors: a woman in her 30s who had recovered from COVID-19. The CDR3 runs from the conserved cysteine through the conserved F or W. Each record gives: D gene, V gene, J gene, clone size, CDR3 DNA, CDR3 protein. D genes are given only for firm matches. Some rows mark clone size as missing; the rest say once, few, many or name a class of expanded clone.

>TRBD1|TRBV28|TRBJ2-7|.
TGTGCCACTACCAGAGAGGGGACAGCGAGCTCCTACGAGCAGTACTTC
CATTREGTASSYEQYF
>.|TRBV10-2|TRBJ1-6|few
TGCGCCAGCAGTCAACAGGGACGCTCACCCCTCCACTTT
CASSQQGRSPLHF
>.|TRBV30|TRBJ1-6|.
TGTGCCACGGCGGGGTTCAATTCACCCCTCCACTTT
CATAGFNSPLHF
>.|TRBV7-8|TRBJ1-1|.
TGTGCCAGCAGCTTAGGGGAGACTGAAGCTTTCTTT
CASSLGETEAFF
>.|TRBV10-1|TRBJ1-1|.
TGCGCCAGCAGTCCGCAACAGGGATTGAACACTGAAGCTTTCTTT
CASSPQQGLNTEAFF
>TRBD1|TRBV5-5|TRBJ1-6|.
TGTGCCAGCAGTTGGACAGGGAATAATTCACCCCTCCACTTT
CASSWTGNNSPLHF
>TRBD1|TRBV19|TRBJ2-7|.
TGTGCCAGTAGTATAGATTGGACCACCGGGACAGTCAACGAGCAGTACTTC
CASSIDWTTGTVNEQYF
>TRBD1|TRBV9|TRBJ1-1|.
TGTGCCAGCAGCGCCTGGACAGGGGGGAACACTGAAGCTTTCTTT
CASSAWTGGNTEAFF
>.|TRBV24-1|TRBJ1-4|.
TGTGCCACCAGTGATCCACACGAGGAGGGGCATGAAAAACTGTTTTTT
CATSDPHEEGHEKLFF
>TRBD2|TRBV3-1/TRBV3-2|TRBJ2-3|.
TGTGCCAGCAGCCAAGCTAGCGGGGGCAATACAGATACGCAGTATTTT
CASSQASGGNTDTQYF
>.|TRBV11-2|TRBJ1-3|.
TGTGCCAGCAGCTTAGCATCGCAGGGGCCAGGAAACACCATATATTTT
CASSLASQGPGNTIYF
>.|TRBV18|TRBJ2-7|few
TGTGCCAGCTCACCGCAGGGGTCCTACGAGCAGTACTTC
CASSPQGSYEQYF
>TRBD1|TRBV6-5|TRBJ2-7|.
TGTGCCAGCAGCCTTCCGGGACAGGGGGCCTACGAGCAGTACTTC
CASSLPGQGAYEQYF
>TRBD1|TRBV6-1|TRBJ1-2|.
TGTGCCAGCAGTGACCCGGGACAGGGGGGAGGCTACACCTTC
CASSDPGQGGGYTF
>.|TRBV7-2|TRBJ2-1|.
TGTGCCAGCAGCCCCAGGGGGGTCGGTGCTGAGCAGTTCTTC
CASSPRGVGAEQFF
>.|TRBV12-3/TRBV12-4|TRBJ1-2|once
TGTGCCAGCAGTTTCCAACAGGGAAACGGCTACACCTTC
CASSFQQGNGYTF
>.|TRBV30|TRBJ1-1|.
TGTGCCTGGAGTGTATCTGGGGGCAATACTGAAGCTTTCTTT
CAWSVSGGNTEAFF
>.|TRBV5-1|TRBJ1-2|.
TGCGCCAGCAGCTTGGTCCCTTGGACTCCGGTTGGCTACACCTTC
CASSLVPWTPVGYTF
>.|TRBV19|TRBJ1-3|.
TGTGCCAGTAGTATAATAGTCCTTGGAAACACCATATATTTT
CASSIIVLGNTIYF
>.|TRBV29-1|TRBJ1-2|.
TGCAGCGTCTCCGGACTACCGGACTTTTCTACTAACTATGGCTACACCTTC
CSVSGLPDFSTNYGYTF
>TRBD2|TRBV7-9|TRBJ2-3|.
TGTGCCAGCAGGCGGACTAGCGGGCCGACCACAGATACGCAGTATTTT
CASRRTSGPTTDTQYF
>.|TRBV12-5|TRBJ2-1|.
TGTGCTAGTGGTTTGGGGCAGGCTTTCGACAATGAGCAGTTCTTC
CASGLGQAFDNEQFF
>TRBD1|TRBV9|TRBJ2-7|.
TGTGCCAGCAGCGTAGCGACAGGGGGCTACGAGCAGTACTTC
CASSVATGGYEQYF
>TRBD1|TRBV5-4|TRBJ2-7|.
TGTGCCAGCAGCCTAAAACCCGGGACAGGGGGAGGAAAGGAGCAGTACTTC
CASSLKPGTGGGKEQYF
>TRBD1|TRBV29-1|TRBJ1-3|.
TGCAGCGCCTATGGACAGGGGATTGGAAACACCATATATTTT
CSAYGQGIGNTIYF
>TRBD1|TRBV19|TRBJ2-1|few
TGTGCCAGTAGGACTTTAGGACAGGACAATGAGCAGTTCTTC
CASRTLGQDNEQFF
>.|TRBV7-9|TRBJ1-3|few
TGTGCCAGCAGCTTAGAGGTACAGCTAAACACCATATATTTT
CASSLEVQLNTIYF
>.|TRBV7-2|TRBJ1-2|.
TGTGCCAGCAGCTTTTGGCAGGGATATGGCTACACCTTC
CASSFWQGYGYTF
>.|TRBV5-1|TRBJ1-6|.
TGCGCCAGCAGCTTGGCCCCGGGGGAAGTAAACTCACCCCTCCACTTT
CASSLAPGEVNSPLHF
>TRBD1|TRBV28|TRBJ2-4|.
TGTGCCAGCAGTCCTACCGGGACAGGGGAGGCCAAAAACATTCAGTACTTC
CASSPTGTGEAKNIQYF
>.|TRBV14|TRBJ2-2|few
TGTGCCAGCAGCCAAGAGCGTGGTTTCACCGGGGAGCTGTTTTTT
CASSQERGFTGELFF
>.|TRBV3-1/TRBV3-2|TRBJ1-4|.
TGTGCCAGCAGCCCTCGAGGGCCGACGTTCAAACTGTTTTTT
CASSPRGPTFKLFF
>.|TRBV12-3/TRBV12-4|TRBJ1-2|.
TGTGCCAGTGGCCCCAGGGTTAACTATGGCTACACCTTC
CASGPRVNYGYTF
>.|TRBV11-2|TRBJ2-1|once
TGTGCCAGCAGCTTAGGGCGGAACAATGAGCAGTTCTTC
CASSLGRNNEQFF
>.|TRBV19|TRBJ2-6|once
TGTGCCAGTAGTATGGCCTGGGGGGCTGGGGCCAACGTCCTGACTTTC
CASSMAWGAGANVLTF
>TRBD1|TRBV6-1|TRBJ2-7|.
TGTGCCAGCAGTGAAGCGGGACAGGGGTCCTACGAGCAGTACTTC
CASSEAGQGSYEQYF
>TRBD2|TRBV5-1|TRBJ2-7|.
TGCGCCAGCAGTCCGGGACTAGAGGCCTACGAGCAGTACTTC
CASSPGLEAYEQYF
>.|TRBV10-2|TRBJ1-4|.
TGCGCCAGCAGCTGGGACACCGATAATGAAAAACTGTTTTTT
CASSWDTDNEKLFF
>.|TRBV5-1|TRBJ1-1|.
TGCGCCAGCAGCTTGTTAGGGACTCCGAACACTGAAGCTTTCTTT
CASSLLGTPNTEAFF
>.|TRBV18|TRBJ1-4|.
TGTGCCAGCTCACCCCTGCGAGGGATGGATGAAAAACTGTTTTTT
CASSPLRGMDEKLFF
>.|TRBV27|TRBJ1-2|.
TGTGCCACCCGACCTGAGGCCCGGCATGGCTACACCTTC
CATRPEARHGYTF
>TRBD2|TRBV5-5|TRBJ2-7|.
TGTGCCAGCAGCTTCCTGTACGGGGGGGCCTACGAGCAGTACTTC
CASSFLYGGAYEQYF
>TRBD1|TRBV19|TRBJ2-7|.
TGTGCCAGTAGGGGGACAGGGAGGCACGAGCAGTACTTC
CASRGTGRHEQYF
>.|TRBV7-2|TRBJ1-4|.
TGTGCCAGCAGCCCGACAGTTAATGAAAAACTGTTTTTT
CASSPTVNEKLFF
>.|TRBV29-1|TRBJ1-1|once
TGCAGCGTTGACCTAAGGGGCCCGGACGGCGCGTCTGAAGCTTTCTTT
CSVDLRGPDGASEAFF
>.|TRBV6-1|TRBJ1-2|once
TGTGCCAGCAACAGGGCCCCTGGCTCCACCTTC
CASNRAPGSTF
>.|TRBV7-3|TRBJ1-2|few
TGTGCCAGCAGCTCTCACATAAACTATGGCTACACCTTC
CASSSHINYGYTF
>.|TRBV27|TRBJ2-7|.
TGTGCCAGCAGTTTCGGTTGGCGGGGGCGCAGCTCCTACGAGCAGTACTTC
CASSFGWRGRSSYEQYF
>TRBD1|TRBV27|TRBJ1-5|.
TGTGCCAGCAGTAAAAGGCGGACAGGGGCTATTGGAAATCAGCCCCAGCATTTT
CASSKRRTGAIGNQPQHF
>.|TRBV5-5|TRBJ1-4|.
TGTGCCAGCAGCTTGGTGGACACGAGAGAAAAACTGTTTTTT
CASSLVDTREKLFF
>.|TRBV2|TRBJ2-7|.
TGTGCCAGCAGTGTTGGACTAACGGGCGAGCAGTACTTC
CASSVGLTGEQYF
>.|TRBV9|TRBJ2-3|few
TGTGCCAGCAGCGTTACAGGGAGCACAGATACGCAGTATTTT
CASSVTGSTDTQYF
>TRBD1|TRBV19|TRBJ2-1|.
TGTGCCAGTAGCCACAGGGGGCGATACAATGAGCAGTTCTTC
CASSHRGRYNEQFF
>.|TRBV18|TRBJ2-5|.
TGTGCCAGCTCACTGCAACAGCTCGGAGAGACCCAGTACTTC
CASSLQQLGETQYF